This entry features one TCR beta chain sequence. Healthy bone marrow donors made up the donors. The data were obtained in a study of cytomegalovirus exposure and HLA in healthy donors. Germline lookup yields CDR1 LNHDA and CDR2 SQIVND (reference sequence). The ends were cut back, 1 base at V and 1 base at J, with 7 bases in the middle. The CDR3 runs 14 residues. Primers for the PCR totalled 60 Vbeta and 13 Jbeta. The protocol was immunoSEQ multiplex PCR, while the TCRdb copy is restricted to in-frame clones and leaves out a portion. The data contain under 200,000 clones, 70% to 80% of them seen just once; the ten biggest clones take up approximately 1.3%.

The genes are TRBV19 and TRBJ1-1; D is undetermined. This TCR derives from a young man in good health and CMV-seronegative. The source material was PBMCs. The CDR3 region has the DNA TGTGCCAGTAGTATAGGAGATGGGAACACTGAAGCTTTCTTT. This translates into CASSIGDGNTEAFF. Full variable domain (missing parts from reference TRBV19 and TRBJ1-1): DGGITQSPKYLFRKEGQNVTLSCEQNLNHDAMYWYRQDPGQGLRLIYYSQIVNDFQKGDIAEGYSVSREKKESFPLTVTSAQKNPTAFYLCASSIGDGNTEAFFGQGTRLTVV.